Following are 25 T cell receptor beta chains from one sample sequenced in a study of radiotherapy plus CTLA-4 blockade in lung cancer. Some clones are missing from TCRdb's copy, which holds only in-frame ones; the method was immunoSEQ multiplex PCR. The sample records tens of thousands of clones, 60% to 80% being singletons. Sequencing used peripheral blood, obtained from a patient treated with radiotherapy plus ipilimumab. The receptors derive from a human donor with non-small cell lung cancer who had a complete response to radiotherapy plus ipilimumab.

Points on this clone: Mismatch with germline at one junction end may stem from a read error. V and J are TRBV28 and TRBJ2-5, with D perhaps matching TRBD2 (5 bases). The CDR3 sequence is 15 residues long. Germline V lookup: CDR1 MDHEN, CDR2 SYDVKM. The CDR3 nucleotides are TGTGCCAGCAGCTCTCCGGCGGGCAGAAAAGAGACCCGGTACTTC. It codes for CASSSPAGRKETRYF.

The genes are TRBV25-1 and TRBJ1-4; possible D gene TRBD1, 6 bases. Germline CDR1 is MGHDK and CDR2 is SYGVNS. The CDR3 runs to 16 residues. The germline V and J ends were trimmed by 3 bases and 4 bases, with 15 bases remaining between them. Here the CDR3 reads CASSDHLRTVNEKLFF. CDR3 nucleotides: TGTGCCAGCAGTGACCACCTTAGGACAGTTAATGAAAAACTGTTTTTT.

This chain connects TRBV7-9 to TRBJ1-4, with 9 nucleotides matching TRBD1. This CDR3 comprises 18 residues. The trim removed 5 bases at V and 3 bases at J, leaving 13 bases unmatched. CDR1 is SEHNR and CDR2 is FQNEAQ in the germline V gene (reference sequence). The CDR3 loop is CASSRGQGFVVANEKLFF. CDR3 bases: TGTGCCAGCAGCCGGGGACAGGGTTTTGTCGTGGCTAATGAAAAACTGTTTTTT.

This clone appeared a few times. The V call is TRBV5-8, the J call TRBJ2-3, with a possible D match to TRBD2 (5 bases). Per the germline V gene, CDR1 is SGHTS and CDR2 is YDEGEE. This CDR3 is 16 amino acids long. V dropped 2 bases and J dropped 0 bases, with 13 bases sitting between them. Here the CDR3 reads CASSLFGDTSTDTQYF. The DNA of the CDR3 is TGTGCCAGCAGCTTATTCGGGGATACTAGCACAGATACGCAGTATTTT.

This chain connects TRBV7-2 to TRBJ1-1; 8 nucleotides agree with TRBD1. Germline values: CDR1 SGHTA, CDR2 FQGNSA. This CDR3 is built from 15 residues. J lost 1 base, V lost 3 bases, and 4 bases had no gene match. The CDR3 sequence: CASSLGQVGNTEAFF. CDR3 DNA: TGTGCCAGCAGCTTGGGACAGGTCGGGAACACTGAAGCTTTCTTT.

The sample holds a few counts of this clone. The V call is TRBV5-6, the J call TRBJ1-6; D possibly corresponds to TRBD1 (6 bases). Per germline, CDR1 SGHDT and CDR2 YYEEEE. V was cut by 0 bases and J by 6 bases, with 10 bases left in between. The CDR3 contains 15 residues. In DNA form, the CDR3 reads TGTGCCAGCAGCTTGGTGGACAGTTTTAATTCACCCCTCCACTTT. Translating gives CASSLVDSFNSPLHF.

This clone was observed once. V usage is TRBV7-8 and J usage is TRBJ2-7; the D gene is possibly TRBD2 (6 bases). Germline loops: CDR1 SGHVS, CDR2 FQNEAQ. V gave up 4 bases and J gave up 2 bases, with 18 bases separating them. The CDR3 is made up of 16 amino acids. CDR3 sequence: CASSSRRDFATYEQYF. Here the CDR3 DNA reads TGTGCCAGCAGCTCCCGGCGGGATTTTGCTACCTACGAGCAGTACTTC.

This clone occurred once. The chain employs TRBV4-3 and TRBJ1-6; no clear D. The V end was cut by 1 base, the J end by 10 bases, with 11 bases between. This CDR3 is 14 amino acids long. Germline CDR1 reads LGHNA; CDR2 reads YSLEER. In DNA form, the CDR3 reads TGCGCCAGCAGCCAAGTCCCCCACGGGTCACCCCTCCACTTT. Residues: CASSQVPHGSPLHF.

The CDR3 loop is CASSEPGTSSGANVLTF. The CDR3 coding sequence is TGTGCCAGCAGTGAACCTGGGACAAGTTCTGGGGCCAACGTCCTGACTTTC. V and J are TRBV6-1 and TRBJ2-6; D possibly corresponds to TRBD1 (6 bases). This CDR3 has 17 residues. Trimming stripped 2 bases from V and 1 base from J, with 12 bases between. Germline CDR1 and CDR2: MNHNS and SASEGT.

The chain employs TRBV5-6 and TRBJ1-2, with 10 bases matching TRBD1. Germline V CDR1 and CDR2: SGHDT, YYEEEE. The J segment lost 4 bases and the V segment lost 5 bases, leaving 8 bases of the junction unmatched. The CDR3 length is 15 residues. This chain's CDR3 is CASRSKGQGSYGYTF. In DNA form, the CDR3 reads TGTGCCAGCAGATCCAAGGGACAGGGGAGCTATGGCTACACCTTC.

J is TRBJ1-1 and V is TRBV9, with D maybe TRBD1 (6 bases). This CDR3 has 14 amino acids. CDR1 and CDR2 from the germline V gene are SGDLS and YYNGEE. V lost 2 bases and J lost 1, with 9 bases in between. The CDR3 region has the DNA TGTGCCAGCAGCGTTGGACAGAAGAACACTGAAGCTTTCTTT. Protein: CASSVGQKNTEAFF.

The chain combines TRBV4-3 with TRBJ1-1; possible D gene TRBD1, 5 bases. Trimming took off 1 base at V and 5 bases at J, with 17 bases between the two ends. CDR3 size: 16 residues. Germline V CDR1 and CDR2: LGHNA, YSLEER. CDR3 loop: CASSQVGRGRWTEAFF. CDR3 nucleotide sequence: TGCGCCAGCAGCCAAGTCGGTCGGGGGAGATGGACTGAAGCTTTCTTT.

Only one count was recorded for this clone. The chain employs TRBV7-2 and TRBJ1-5, with 8 bases identical to TRBD1. CDR3 length: 19 residues. V lost 0 bases and J lost 0; bases outside the gene matches: 10. Germline CDR1 is SGHTA and CDR2 is FQGNSA. CDR3 bases: TGTGCCAGCAGCTTAGCAACGAACCGGGGACAGGATAGCAATCAGCCCCAGCATTTT. Amino acid sequence: CASSLATNRGQDSNQPQHF.

The chain is built from TRBV6-5 and TRBJ2-2; D is unclear. Trimming shortened V by 5 bases and J by 6 bases, and 10 bases separated the two germline ends. The CDR3 length is 13 residues. CDR1 is MNHEY, CDR2 SVGAGI, per germline. The CDR3, as DNA: TGTGCCAGCAGTCCACGAGAGGCCGGGGAGCTGTTTTTT. As protein: CASSPREAGELFF.

The chain links TRBV5-1 to TRBJ2-3; D unresolved. V dropped 6 bases and J dropped 2 bases, with 16 bases sitting between them. From germline, CDR1 is SGHRS and CDR2 YFSETQ. The CDR3 runs 15 residues. CDR3 in amino acids: CASNPTSDYTDTQYF. The CDR3 DNA is TGCGCCAGCAATCCTACGAGCGATTACACAGATACGCAGTATTTT. The whole variable domain, remainder taken from reference TRBV5-1 and TRBJ2-3, is KAGVTQTPRYLIKTRGQQVTLSCSPISGHRSVSWYQQTPGQGLQFLFEYFSETQRNKGNFPGRFSGRQFSNSRSEMNVSTLELGDSALYLCASNPTSDYTDTQYFGPGTRLTVL.

The V and J genes are TRBV20-1 and TRBJ1-2; D is undetermined. This CDR3 has 11 residues. Germline loops: CDR1 DFQATT, CDR2 SNEGSKA (reference sequence). V was cut by 1 base and J by 8 bases, with 8 bases left in between. The CDR3: CSARGTGGYTF. CDR3 DNA: TGCAGTGCTAGAGGGACGGGGGGCTACACCTTC.

The chain combines TRBV30 with TRBJ2-7; D may be TRBD2 (6 bases). This CDR3 is built from 14 residues. The V gene lost 0 bases and the J gene lost 4 bases, with 13 bases spanning the gap. Looked up from germline, CDR1 is GTSNPN and CDR2 is SVGIG (reference sequence). Here the CDR3 reads CAWSVRGESYEQYF. The CDR3 region has the DNA TGTGCCTGGAGTGTACGCGGGGAATCGTACGAGCAGTACTTC.

V and J are TRBV20-1 and TRBJ2-1; TRBD1 might be the D (6 bases). The CDR3 runs 11 residues. Germline assignment: CDR1 DFQATT and CDR2 SNEGSKA (reference sequence). Trimming cost V 6 bases and J 3 bases, with 6 bases left between them. As DNA, the CDR3 is TGCAGTGCAGGGGGCTACAATGAGCAGTTCTTC. Protein: CSAGGYNEQFF.

The chain employs TRBV7-9 and TRBJ1-1, with 7 nucleotides matching TRBD1. From germline, CDR1 is SEHNR and CDR2 FQNEAQ (reference sequence). The CDR3 is made up of 15 amino acids. The J segment lost 0 bases and the V segment lost 2 bases, leaving 3 bases of the junction unmatched. The CDR3 bases are TGTGCCAGCAGCTTAACAGGACAGGTGAACACTGAAGCTTTCTTT. Amino acid sequence: CASSLTGQVNTEAFF.

In its sample, this clone was seen once. The CDR3 DNA sequence: TGTGCCAGCATCCCTTTCTCCAGGGCAGTCAACACTGAAGCTTTCTTT. It encodes CASIPFSRAVNTEAFF. The chain joins TRBV27 to TRBJ1-1, with a possible D match to TRBD1 (5 bases). The CDR3 is made up of 16 amino acids. Trimming took off 7 bases at V and 2 bases at J, with 20 bases between the two ends. The germline V gene has CDR1 MNHEY and CDR2 SMNVEV (reference sequence).

The chain has TRBV5-1 and TRBJ2-7; the match to TRBD2 covers 8 bases. From germline, CDR1 is SGHRS and CDR2 YFSETQ. The CDR3 covers 14 residues. The trim removed 4 bases at V and 9 bases at J, leaving 12 bases unmatched. The CDR3 bases are TGCGCCAGCAGCACGTCGGACAGCGCGGGGGGGCAGTACTTC. Translating gives CASSTSDSAGGQYF.

This CDR3 reads CASSEGHLAEAFF. As DNA, the CDR3 is TGTGCCAGCTCGGAGGGGCATTTAGCTGAAGCTTTCTTT. The chain employs TRBV6-1 and TRBJ1-1; tentatively, D is TRBD1 (5 bases). V lost 8 bases and J lost 6, with 16 bases in between. Germline lookup yields CDR1 MNHNS and CDR2 SASEGT. CDR3 length: 13 residues.

V usage is TRBV5-1 and J usage is TRBJ2-6; the D is unclear. Germline V gene lookup returns CDR1 SGHRS and CDR2 YFSETQ. V lost 0 bases to trimming and J lost 1 base, with 11 bases between them. The length of the CDR3 is 17 residues. Here the CDR3 reads CASSLAPPRSGANVLTF. As DNA, the CDR3 is TGCGCCAGCAGCTTGGCTCCTCCTAGGTCTGGGGCCAACGTCCTGACTTTC.

The chain has TRBV2 and TRBJ1-2; TRBD1 matches at 7 bases. Unmatched junction bases numbered 7, after V lost 4 bases and J lost 5 bases. The length of the CDR3 is 14 residues. Germline V gene data show CDR1 as SNHLY and CDR2 as FYNNEI. This CDR3 is CASSGRTGYYGYTF. CDR3 in DNA: TGTGCCAGCAGTGGACGGACAGGCTATTATGGCTACACCTTC.

This clone appeared a few times. This chain links TRBV7-3 with TRBJ2-1; perhaps TRBD2 as D (6 bases). This CDR3 region has 16 residues. Germline values: CDR1 SGHTA, CDR2 FQGTGA. V lost 1 base and J lost 4, with 14 bases in between. The CDR3 coding sequence is TGTGCCAGCAGCTTAAGCCCGGCTAGCGATTACAATGAGCAGTTCTTC. This gives the protein CASSLSPASDYNEQFF. Full variable domain (rest looked up from reference TRBV7-3 and TRBJ2-1): GAGVSQTPSNKVTEKGKYVELRCDPISGHTALYWYRQSLGQGPEFLIYFQGTGAADDSGLPNDRFFAVRPEGSVSTLKIQRTERGDSAVYLCASSLSPASDYNEQFFGPGTRLTVL.